This passage covers 28 T cell receptor beta chains from one sample sequenced in a study of cytomegalovirus exposure and HLA in healthy donors. 13 Jbeta primers and 60 Vbeta primers were used for the PCR. The protocol was immunoSEQ multiplex PCR, while the TCRdb copy is restricted to in-frame clones and leaves out a portion. The table shows some 90,000 clones, with 65% to 80% occurring only once. The sequencing input was PBMCs. All receptors derive from a female donor in good health and CMV-seropositive.

The CDR3 DNA reads TGCGCCAGCAGCCCCTGGACAGGGGGCAATGGCTACACCTTC. Protein product: CASSPWTGGNGYTF. The chain is built from TRBV5-1 and TRBJ1-2; 11 bases fit TRBD1. The CDR3 has 14 amino acids. The germline gives CDR1 SGHRS, CDR2 YFSETQ. V lost 4 bases, J lost 6 bases, and 5 bases stayed unmatched.

This clone was detected once. This chain links TRBV13 with TRBJ2-1; the match to TRBD2 covers 7 bases. The junction had 3 bases not matched to a gene; V was cut back by 2 bases and J by 8 bases. The CDR3 extends over 13 amino acids. CDR1 PRHDT and CDR2 FYEKMQ come from the germline V gene (reference sequence). This CDR3 is CASSLIGRDEQFF. CDR3 nucleotide sequence: TGTGCCAGCAGCTTAATAGGGAGGGATGAGCAGTTCTTC.

This clone was recorded a few times. This rearrangement joins TRBV20-1 to TRBJ1-2; no definite D call. CDR1 is DFQATT and CDR2 is SNEGSKA in the germline V gene (reference sequence). V shed 4 bases and J shed 6 bases, with 9 bases lying between them. The CDR3 consists of 11 residues. CDR3 region: CSAKVGNGYTF. The CDR3 DNA is TGCAGTGCTAAAGTTGGCAATGGCTACACCTTC.

The rearrangement joins TRBV5-6 to TRBJ2-1; 9 nucleotides match TRBD1. With V trimmed by 4 bases and J by 6 bases, 11 bases remained unmatched. Germline CDR1 SGHDT, CDR2 YYEEEE. The CDR3 contains 16 residues. The CDR3: CASSATRDRVGNEQFF. The CDR3 nucleotides read TGTGCCAGCAGCGCGACCCGGGACAGGGTGGGCAATGAGCAGTTCTTC. Together with reference TRBV5-6 and TRBJ2-1, the CDR3 gives the full variable domain: DAGVTQSPTHLIKTRGQQVTLRCSPKSGHDTVSWYQQALGQGPQFIFQYYEEEERQRGNFPDRFSGHQFPNYSSELNVNALLLGDSALYLCASSATRDRVGNEQFFGPGTRLTVL.

This rearrangement joins TRBV30 to TRBJ1-2; weak D call: TRBD1 (6 bases). The ends were cut back, 1 base at V and 8 bases at J, with 14 bases in the middle. This CDR3 has 13 residues. Germline loops: CDR1 GTSNPN, CDR2 SVGIG (reference sequence). The CDR3 region is CAWSALTGIGYTF. The DNA for the CDR3 is TGTGCCTGGAGTGCACTCACAGGGATCGGCTACACCTTC. The entire variable domain, with the rest obtained from reference TRBV30 and TRBJ1-2, is as follows: SQTIHQWPATLVQPVGSPLSLECTVEGTSNPNLYWYRQAAGRGLQLLFYSVGIGQISSEVPQNLSASRPQDRQFILSSKKLLLSDSGFYLCAWSALTGIGYTFGSGTRLTVV.

The chain carries TRBV2 and TRBJ1-5, with 7 bases that match TRBD1. The junction had 12 bases not matched to a gene; V was cut back by 10 bases and J by 3 bases. This CDR3 contains 15 residues. CDR1 and CDR2 (germline): SNHLY, FYNNEI. The CDR3 region is CATYRDRVYNQPQHF. CDR3 nucleotides: TGTGCCACCTATCGCGACAGGGTTTACAATCAGCCCCAGCATTTT.

The CDR3 DNA reads TGTGCCTGGAGTAGCGGGGCGCTCCACTATGGCTACACCTTC. Encoded protein: CAWSSGALHYGYTF. This chain links TRBV30 with TRBJ1-2, with TRBD1 as a possible D gene (5 bases). Germline CDR1 GTSNPN, CDR2 SVGIG (reference sequence). The CDR3 spans 14 residues. V shed 2 bases and J shed 3 bases, with 13 bases lying between them.

The rearrangement uses TRBV29-1 and TRBJ1-2; TRBD1 matches 7 bases. The CDR3 is made up of 13 amino acids. Per the germline V gene, CDR1 is SQVTM and CDR2 is ANQGSEA. The J segment lost 3 bases and the V segment lost 7 bases, leaving 8 bases of the junction unmatched. The CDR3 DNA is TGCAGCGGCTTAGGGGGCCCGGACTATGGCTACACCTTC. Its translation is CSGLGGPDYGYTF.

This clone was detected only a few times. This chain links TRBV4-2 with TRBJ2-3, with 8 bases fitting TRBD2. J lost 2 bases, V lost 0 bases, and 1 base had no gene match. The CDR3 is made up of 15 amino acids. The germline gives CDR1 LGHNA, CDR2 YNFKEQ. Here the CDR3 reads CASSQEREATDTQYF. Written as DNA, the CDR3 is TGTGCCAGCAGCCAAGAGCGGGAGGCCACAGATACGCAGTATTTT.

The J gene is TRBJ2-1, the V gene TRBV10-3; D remains unclear. The CDR3 spans 12 residues. Trimming removed 0 bases at V and 9 bases at J, with 6 bases between. In germline, CDR1 is ENHRY, CDR2 SYGVKD. The CDR3 here is CAISESVGEQFF. The DNA of the CDR3 is TGTGCCATCAGTGAGTCGGTCGGTGAGCAGTTCTTC.

The V call is TRBV6-1, the J call TRBJ1-5, with TRBD1 matching over 7 bases. Germline V gives CDR1 MNHNS, CDR2 SASEGT. Unmatched junction bases numbered 1, after V lost 4 bases and J lost 1 base. This CDR3 is built from 14 residues. The CDR3 region has the DNA TGTGCCAGCAGTGGGGACAGCAGCAATCAGCCCCAGCATTTT. Its protein product is CASSGDSSNQPQHF.

The chain joins TRBV5-1 to TRBJ2-5, with D possibly being TRBD1 (5 bases). The CDR3 spans 14 residues. V dropped 1 base and J dropped 4 bases, with 11 bases sitting between them. Per germline, CDR1 SGHRS and CDR2 YFSETQ. In DNA, the CDR3 is TGCGCCAGCAGCTTGCGAATAACAGGAGAGACCCAGTACTTC. Its translation is CASSLRITGETQYF. The full variable domain, rest sourced from reference TRBV5-1 and TRBJ2-5, is KAGVTQTPRYLIKTRGQQVTLSCSPISGHRSVSWYQQTPGQGLQFLFEYFSETQRNKGNFPGRFSGRQFSNSRSEMNVSTLELGDSALYLCASSLRITGETQYFGPGTRLLVL.

CDR3 amino acids: CASSLLRQGGNTEAFF. CDR3 nucleotides: TGCGCCAGCAGCTTGTTACGGCAGGGAGGGAACACTGAAGCTTTCTTT. The chain has TRBV5-1 and TRBJ1-1; a weak D match, TRBD1 (5 bases). Germline CDR1 and CDR2: SGHRS and YFSETQ. V lost 1 base to trimming and J lost 1 base, with 14 bases between them. This CDR3 spans 16 amino acids. The entire variable domain, with the rest obtained from reference TRBV5-1 and TRBJ1-1, is as follows: KAGVTQTPRYLIKTRGQQVTLSCSPISGHRSVSWYQQTPGQGLQFLFEYFSETQRNKGNFPGRFSGRQFSNSRSEMNVSTLELGDSALYLCASSLLRQGGNTEAFFGQGTRLTVV.

This chain connects TRBV7-2 to TRBJ2-3, with TRBD2 matching over 8 bases. CDR1 and CDR2 (germline): SGHTA, FQGNSA. CDR3 length equals 16 residues. Trimming removed 1 base from V and 0 bases from J; junction bases left unmatched: 3. CDR3 in DNA: TGTGCCAGCAGCTTAGGCGGGGGGATTAGCACAGATACGCAGTATTTT. Translating it yields CASSLGGGISTDTQYF.

Only one count was recorded for this clone. This chain uses TRBV28 with TRBJ2-7; 7 bases match TRBD1. The CDR3 covers 12 residues. Germline V gene data show CDR1 as MDHEN and CDR2 as SYDVKM. The V and J ends lost 9 bases and 2 bases, in that order; junction bases with no gene match: 4. CDR3 coding DNA: TGTGCCAGTAAGACAGGGACCTACGAGCAGTACTTC. It is translated as CASKTGTYEQYF. Combining the CDR3 with reference TRBV28 and TRBJ2-7 gives the whole variable domain DVKVTQSSRYLVKRTGEKVFLECVQDMDHENMFWYRQDPGLGLRLIYFSYDVKMKEKGDIPEGYSVSREKKERFSLILESASTNQTSMYLCASKTGTYEQYFGPGTRLTVT.

V gene TRBV7-2 combines with J gene TRBJ2-1, with 7 bases that match TRBD1. V lost 5 bases, J lost 7 bases, and 14 bases stayed unmatched. The germline V gene has CDR1 SGHTA and CDR2 FQGNSA. The CDR3 runs to 16 residues. CDR3 loop: CASSPGTAANGNEQFF. As DNA, the CDR3 is TGTGCCAGCAGCCCCGGGACAGCGGCAAATGGAAATGAGCAGTTCTTC. Supplemented by reference TRBV7-2 and TRBJ2-1, the full variable domain reads GAGVSQSPSNKVTEKGKDVELRCDPISGHTALYWYRQSLGQGLEFLIYFQGNSAPDKSGLPSDRFSAERTGGSVSTLTIQRTQQEDSAVYLCASSPGTAANGNEQFFGPGTRLTVL.

The V and J genes are TRBV5-6 and TRBJ2-1, with D perhaps TRBD1 (6 bases). The CDR3 has 16 amino acids. Trimming removed 4 bases from V and 7 bases from J, with 21 bases in between. In germline, CDR1 is SGHDT, CDR2 YYEEEE. The CDR3 nucleotides read TGTGCCAGCAGCAAAAGACAGGTCGTGACTCGAAATGAGCAGTTCTTC. This sequence encodes CASSKRQVVTRNEQFF.

The rearrangement links TRBV7-3 to TRBJ1-5; D call uncertain. CDR3 length: 13 residues. The germline CDR1 and CDR2 sequences are SGHTA and FQGTGA. Trimming pared 3 bases from V and 4 bases from J, leaving 7 bases between. The CDR3 nucleotides read TGTGCCAGCAGCTTGGGCAGAAATCAGCCCCAGCATTTT. Encoded protein: CASSLGRNQPQHF.

This clone was counted a few times. V usage is TRBV5-5 and J usage is TRBJ2-1; the D is unclear. The CDR3 sequence is 13 residues long. Trimming cost V 2 bases and J 9 bases, with 12 bases left between them. Germline CDR1 reads SGHKS; CDR2 reads YYEKEE (reference sequence). The DNA of the CDR3 is TGTGCCAGCAGCTTTGGAACAGTCGGTGAGCAGTTCTTC. Protein sequence: CASSFGTVGEQFF.

The chain carries TRBV19 and TRBJ2-5; D is perhaps TRBD2 (6 bases). This CDR3 is 13 amino acids long. Germline CDR1 and CDR2: LNHDA and SQIVND (reference sequence). Between the trimmed V and J ends, which lost 10 bases and 7 bases, there was a span of 19 bases. The CDR3 sequence: CATIHRDSGTQYF. The CDR3 nucleotides are TGTGCCACCATTCACCGGGACTCTGGGACCCAGTACTTC.

The count of this clone is one. The chain's CDR3 is CASSQREETQYF. The DNA of the CDR3 is TGTGCCAGCAGCCAAAGGGAGGAGACCCAGTACTTC. The V gene is TRBV14, the J gene TRBJ2-5; possibly TRBD2 for D (5 bases). The CDR3 loop spans 12 amino acids. Germline V gene lookup returns CDR1 SGHDN and CDR2 FVKESK. V was clipped by 2 bases and J by 5 bases, with 6 bases between them.

The chain recombines TRBV4-1 with TRBJ1-1, with 8 bases matching TRBD1. J lost 1 base, V lost 4 bases, and 5 bases had no gene match. Germline V gene lookup returns CDR1 MGHRA and CDR2 YSYEKL. The CDR3 sequence is 15 residues long. Here the CDR3 DNA reads TGCGCCAGCAGCCCCGGACAGGGACCGAACACTGAAGCTTTCTTT. Translation: CASSPGQGPNTEAFF.

The chain couples TRBV28 to TRBJ2-6; no clear D gene. This CDR3 is 16 amino acids long. CDR1 is MDHEN, CDR2 SYDVKM, per germline. V was clipped by 5 bases and J by 0 bases, with 11 bases between them. The CDR3 DNA reads as TGTGCCAGCAGTACCTACGGGTTCTCTGGGGCCAACGTCCTGACTTTC. Its translation is CASSTYGFSGANVLTF.

The V gene is TRBV11-2, the J gene TRBJ1-1; D perhaps matches TRBD1 (5 bases). This CDR3 comprises 15 residues. V lost 0 bases to trimming and J lost 1 base, with 9 bases between them. CDR1 and CDR2 from the germline V gene are SGHAT and FQNNGV. CDR3 protein: CASSLEGTRNTEAFF. The DNA of the CDR3 is TGTGCCAGCAGCTTAGAGGGGACTCGGAACACTGAAGCTTTCTTT. Supplemented by reference TRBV11-2 and TRBJ1-1, the full variable domain reads EAGVAQSPRYKIIEKRQSVAFWCNPISGHATLYWYQQILGQGPKLLIQFQNNGVVDDSQLPKDRFSAERLKGVDSTLKIQPAKLEDSAVYLCASSLEGTRNTEAFFGQGTRLTVV.

The chain uses TRBV2 and TRBJ2-1, with D perhaps matching TRBD2 (6 bases). V lost 4 bases and J 4 bases, leaving 14 bases between the germline ends. Looked up from germline, CDR1 is SNHLY and CDR2 is FYNNEI. CDR3 length equals 15 residues. The CDR3: CASSARGMAYNEQFF. The CDR3 DNA reads TGTGCCAGCAGTGCCCGCGGGATGGCATACAATGAGCAGTTCTTC.

This clone is a singleton in its sample. This chain connects TRBV30 to TRBJ1-4; D is undetermined. Looked up from germline, CDR1 is GTSNPN and CDR2 is SVGIG (reference sequence). CDR3 size: 10 residues. The ends were cut back, 8 bases at V and 16 bases at J, with 17 bases in the middle. As DNA, the CDR3 is TGTGCCGGTCCAAGCGGGCTCGGGTTTTTT. The encoded protein is CAGPSGLGFF.

The CDR3 region has the DNA TGTGCCAGCAGTTACTGGCTAGCGGGGTCCTACAATGAGCAGTTCTTC. It yields the protein CASSYWLAGSYNEQFF. The V call is TRBV6-5, the J call TRBJ2-1; 9 bases match TRBD2. Germline trimming cut 1 base from V and 1 base from J; bases unmatched to any gene: 2. The CDR3 is made up of 16 amino acids. Germline lookup yields CDR1 MNHEY and CDR2 SVGAGI.

The chain combines TRBV30 with TRBJ2-3; a weak D match, TRBD2 (6 bases). V was shortened by 3 bases and J by 4 bases, with 11 bases between the two germline ends. The CDR3 has 13 residues. Germline CDR1 and CDR2: GTSNPN and SVGIG (reference sequence). CDR3 region: CAWSSSAPDTQYF. CDR3 sequence (DNA): TGTGCCTGGAGCTCTAGCGCCCCAGATACGCAGTATTTT. The complete variable domain, with remaining parts taken from reference TRBV30 and TRBJ2-3, reads SQTIHQWPATLVQPVGSPLSLECTVEGTSNPNLYWYRQAAGRGLQLLFYSVGIGQISSEVPQNLSASRPQDRQFILSSKKLLLSDSGFYLCAWSSSAPDTQYFGPGTRLTVL.